This T cell receptor (beta chain) was found in a study of T cell clones after liver transplantation. Study-wide background: Apart from a few HCV-positive recipients, transplants were for non-autoimmune, non-viral reasons. Tolerance: complete withdrawal held at least one year, liver enzymes staying within twice normal.

In the case of this clone: The target antigen is unknown.

Trimming pared 5 bases from V and 4 bases from J, leaving 11 bases between. The CDR3 totals 13 residues. Germline lookup yields CDR1 MDHEN and CDR2 SYDVKM. Study results and caveats: Graft donor-reactive T cells may have migrated into the graft rather than being deleted. Compared with third party-reactive sequences, donor-reactive ones declined more, independent of withdrawal success.

The assay was immunoSEQ multiplex PCR, and TCRdb's table has in-frame clones only and misses some. Of under 60,000 clones listed, around 70% were seen once; the top ten hold roughly a tenth. The sequenced sample was CD4+ T cells from blood, obtained at the 22-month timepoint. The genes are TRBV28 and TRBJ1-2; D unclear. This receptor was identified in a human patient who received a liver transplant. Some T cells may have come from the graft donor. The CDR3 bases are TGTGCCAGCAGTCCCGAGGAGGGCTATGGCTACACCTTC. Translated: CASSPEEGYGYTF.